This TCR beta chain was captured in a study of regulatory T cells in long-lasting Graves disease. iRepertoire HTBI primers and Arm-PCR of CDR3 regions built TCR beta libraries. MiXCR, applied by TCRdb to the multiplex PCR reads, yields one record per CDR3 protein. The data contain around 400,000 distinct CDR3 sequences, roughly 21% of them singletons. V dropped 3 bases and J dropped 0 bases, with 6 bases sitting between them. There are 13 residues in the CDR3. In germline, CDR1 is MDHEN, CDR2 SYDVKM. The time point: persistent/refractory GD, antithyroid drugs over 5 years with positive TRAb. Extracted PBMC RNA gave rise to the TCR library.

This specimen consisted of peripheral blood mononuclear cells (PBMCs), obtained when the disease was refractory, from a patient treated with antithyroid drugs. This receptor was identified in a female donor with Graves disease. The genes are TRBV28 and TRBJ2-7; D unclear. As DNA, the CDR3 is TGTGCCAGCAGTTTGAACCTCTCCTACGAGCAGTACTTC. It yields the protein CASSLNLSYEQYF. The whole variable domain, filled in from reference TRBV28 and TRBJ2-7, reads DVKVTQSSRYLVKRTGEKVFLECVQDMDHENMFWYRQDPGLGLRLIYFSYDVKMKEKGDIPEGYSVSREKKERFSLILESASTNQTSMYLCASSLNLSYEQYFGPGTRLTVT.